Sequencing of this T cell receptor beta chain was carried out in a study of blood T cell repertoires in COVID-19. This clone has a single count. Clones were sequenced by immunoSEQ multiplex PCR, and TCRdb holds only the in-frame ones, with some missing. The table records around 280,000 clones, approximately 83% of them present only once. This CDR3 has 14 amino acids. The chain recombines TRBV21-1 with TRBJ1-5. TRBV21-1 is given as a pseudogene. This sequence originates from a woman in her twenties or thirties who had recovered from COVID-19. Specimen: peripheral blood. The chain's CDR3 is CASRLRFSNQPQHF. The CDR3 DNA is TGTGCCAGCAGGCTACGGTTTAGCAATCAGCCCCAGCATTTT.